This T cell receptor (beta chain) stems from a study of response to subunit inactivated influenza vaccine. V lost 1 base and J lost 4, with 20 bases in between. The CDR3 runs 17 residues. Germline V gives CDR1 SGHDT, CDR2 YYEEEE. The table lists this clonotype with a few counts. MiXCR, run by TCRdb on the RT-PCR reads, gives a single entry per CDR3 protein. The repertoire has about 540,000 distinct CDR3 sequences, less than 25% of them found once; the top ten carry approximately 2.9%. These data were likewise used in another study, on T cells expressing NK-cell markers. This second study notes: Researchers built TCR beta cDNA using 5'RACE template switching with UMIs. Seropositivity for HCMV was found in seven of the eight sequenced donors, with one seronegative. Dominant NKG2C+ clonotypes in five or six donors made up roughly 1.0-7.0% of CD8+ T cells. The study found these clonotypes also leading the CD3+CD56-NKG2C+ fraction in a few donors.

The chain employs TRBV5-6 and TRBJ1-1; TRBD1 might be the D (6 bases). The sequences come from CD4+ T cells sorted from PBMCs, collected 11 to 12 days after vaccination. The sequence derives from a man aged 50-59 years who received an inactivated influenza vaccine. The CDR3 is CASSLMEGWAGATEAFF. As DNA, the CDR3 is TGTGCCAGCAGCTTGATGGAAGGCTGGGCAGGGGCCACTGAAGCTTTCTTT.